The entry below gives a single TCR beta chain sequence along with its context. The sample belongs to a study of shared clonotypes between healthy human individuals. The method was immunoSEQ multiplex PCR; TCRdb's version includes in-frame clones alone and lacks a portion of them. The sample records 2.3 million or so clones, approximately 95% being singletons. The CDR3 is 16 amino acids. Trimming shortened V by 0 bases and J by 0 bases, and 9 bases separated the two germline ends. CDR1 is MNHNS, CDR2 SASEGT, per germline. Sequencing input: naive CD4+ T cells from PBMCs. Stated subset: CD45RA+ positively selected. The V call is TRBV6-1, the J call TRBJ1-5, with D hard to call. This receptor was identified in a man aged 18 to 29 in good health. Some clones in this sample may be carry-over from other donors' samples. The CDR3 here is CASSEAAGYSNQPQHF. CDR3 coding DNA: TGTGCCAGCAGTGAAGCGGCGGGATATAGCAATCAGCCCCAGCATTTT.